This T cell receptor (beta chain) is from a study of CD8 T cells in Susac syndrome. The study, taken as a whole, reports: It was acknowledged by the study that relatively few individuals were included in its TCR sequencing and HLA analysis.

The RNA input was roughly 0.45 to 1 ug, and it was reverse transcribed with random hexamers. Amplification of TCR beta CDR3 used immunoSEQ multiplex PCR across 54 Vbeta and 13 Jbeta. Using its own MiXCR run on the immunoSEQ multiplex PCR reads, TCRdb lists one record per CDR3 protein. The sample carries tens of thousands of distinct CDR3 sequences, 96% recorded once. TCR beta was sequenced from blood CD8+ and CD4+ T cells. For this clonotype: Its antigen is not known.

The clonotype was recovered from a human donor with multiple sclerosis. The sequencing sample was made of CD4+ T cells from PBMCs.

The CDR3 DNA reads as TGTGCCAGCTCACTGGAACAGGGGGTTCCCCTCCACTTT. Amino acid sequence: CASSLEQGVPLHF. The J gene is TRBJ1-6, the V gene TRBV18, with 8 bases matching TRBD1. CDR1 KGHSH and CDR2 LQKENI come from the germline V gene. Trimming removed 4 bases from V and 13 bases from J; junction bases left unmatched: 6. This CDR3 has 13 residues.